This TCR beta chain was retrieved from a study of PD-1 blockade in classical Hodgkin lymphoma (TCRdb year 2020). At the level of the whole study: Nivolumab dosing was 3 mg/kg intravenously every 2 weeks, continuing until either disease progression or unacceptable toxicity. The study used CyTOF and TCR beta sequencing to define a peripheral blood immune signature of response to PD-1 blockade in classical Hodgkin lymphoma.

This clone has more than one count but fewer than ten. Its antigen remains unidentified. No per-base quality is available; no much larger clone lies one base away. What the authors observed across the whole study: By C4D1, a significant rise was seen in CD4+ TCR diversity but not in CD8+ TCR diversity (p=0.0027 vs p=0.16), and the rise was most apparent among complete responders (p=0.02). Among trial patients, those achieving complete response had baseline diversity similar to that of newly diagnosed patients, while diversity was significantly lower in partial responders and progressors. Baseline TCR diversity was reported as lower in newly diagnosed patients than in healthy donors, and lower still in relapsed/refractory patients. The study was limited to a single clinical trial cohort, and causes of repertoire differences, possibly disease activity or prior therapy, remained undefined. Lower diversity was seen in patients whose nivolumab began less than 1 year after ASCT, and these patients were left out of later analyses so that immune reconstitution would not confound the results.

At the junction V is shortened by 5 bases and J by 0 bases; bases outside the gene matches: 6. From a lookup of the germline V gene (reference sequence), CDR1 and CDR2 are PRHDT and FYEKMQ. From cysteine to phenylalanine, the CDR3 is 18 amino acids long. Of the read, only the CDR3 DNA is kept; its 54 bases are in frame from base 1. What the time point label conveys for this sample: cycle 4 day 1 (C4D1), after 6 weeks of nivolumab. Relapse after autologous stem cell transplantation had occurred in all trial patients, and cohorts A, B and C were distinguished by prior brentuximab vedotin exposure. The trial cohort was composed of 56 patients with relapsed/refractory classical Hodgkin lymphoma, for whom complete response, partial response or progressive disease was recorded as best overall response. In the multi-cohort phase II CheckMate 205 trial, trial patients received single-agent nivolumab. An independent review committee assessed best overall response using the 2007 International Working Group response criteria. Trial PBMCs were collected just before the start of nivolumab (C1D1) and during therapy at cycle 2 day 1 and cycle 4 day 1. After peripheral blood was drawn into 8 mL Vacutainer Cell Preparation Tubes, PBMCs were isolated by centrifugation and then cryopreserved.

Genomic DNA was isolated using the Qiagen DNeasy kit from unsorted PBMCs as well as from negatively selected CD4+ and CD8+ fractions. TCR beta CDR3 regions were subjected to amplification by immunoSEQ multiplex PCR with primers that anneal to V and J segments. A synthetic immune receptor repertoire was used to minimize amplification bias, and remaining bias was computationally removed after sequencing. The published analysis was carried out like this. Custom Python scripts were used to quantify repertoire diversity as the Shannon entropy index. Unsorted, CD4+ and CD8+ repertoires were analyzed separately, except for combined analyses in which CD4+ and CD8+ sequences were merged in silico. Clonal expansion was defined as a frequency increase of at least 2-fold after treatment compared with C1D1, and clones undetected at baseline were assigned a pseudocount of 0.5. Singleton clones were defined as clones with 0 or 1 copy at C1D1, and non-singleton clones were defined as clones with 2 or more copies. Clones expanded in unsorted samples were annotated as CD4+, CD8+ or unknown by matching protein sequences in sorted samples from the same patient. Wilcoxon tests on paired samples were used to test diversity changes from C1D1 to C4D1. As stored in TCRdb, this immuneACCESS dataset retains in-frame rearrangements with V and J assigned. A fraction of the clones does not appear; measured against another copy, unresolved V genes explain less than half of the discrepancy, and the remainder lacks a known reason. D and trimming were read from the DNA, whereas the V and J calls and clone size are those reported in that table. The sample includes about 27,000 clones, with about 72% observed a single time. Clones ranked in the top ten supply 3% to 4.5% of the sample.

The V and J segments used are TRBV13 and TRBJ2-4, with TRBD2 identical over 14 junction bases. The TCR originated in a human donor with classical Hodgkin lymphoma. Sequences were derived from peripheral blood mononuclear cells (PBMCs), sampled before the fourth cycle of nivolumab. In nucleotides, the sequence is TGTGCCAGCAGCACGGGACTAGCGGGAGACTTAGCCAAAAACATTCAGTACTTC. Its translation reads: CASSTGLAGDLAKNIQYF.